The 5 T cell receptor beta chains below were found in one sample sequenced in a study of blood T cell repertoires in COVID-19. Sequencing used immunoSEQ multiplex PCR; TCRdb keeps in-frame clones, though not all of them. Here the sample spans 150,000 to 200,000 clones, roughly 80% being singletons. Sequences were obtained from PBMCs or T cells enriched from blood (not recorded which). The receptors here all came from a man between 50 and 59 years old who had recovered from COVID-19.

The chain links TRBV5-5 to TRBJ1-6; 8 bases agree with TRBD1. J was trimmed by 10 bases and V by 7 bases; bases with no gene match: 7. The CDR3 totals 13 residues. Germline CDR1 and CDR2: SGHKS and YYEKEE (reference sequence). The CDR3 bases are TGTGCCAGCTCCGGGACAGGTAGCTCACCCCTCCACTTT. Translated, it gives CASSGTGSSPLHF.

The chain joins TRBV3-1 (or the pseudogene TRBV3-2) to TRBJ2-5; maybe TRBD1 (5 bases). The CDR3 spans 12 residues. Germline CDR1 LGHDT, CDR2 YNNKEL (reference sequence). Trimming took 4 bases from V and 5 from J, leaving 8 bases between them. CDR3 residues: CASSRKGETQYF. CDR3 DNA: TGTGCCAGCAGCCGTAAGGGGGAGACCCAGTACTTC.

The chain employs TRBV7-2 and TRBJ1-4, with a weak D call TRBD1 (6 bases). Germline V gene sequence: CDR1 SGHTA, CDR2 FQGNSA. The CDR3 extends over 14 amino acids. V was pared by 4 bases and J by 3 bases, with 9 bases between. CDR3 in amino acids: CASSSSGANEKLFF. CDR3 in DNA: TGTGCCAGCAGCTCTTCAGGGGCTAATGAAAAACTGTTTTTT.

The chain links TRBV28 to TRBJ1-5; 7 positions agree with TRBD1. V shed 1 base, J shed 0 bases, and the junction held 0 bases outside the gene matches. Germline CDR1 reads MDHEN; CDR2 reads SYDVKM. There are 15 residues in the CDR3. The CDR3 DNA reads TGTGCCAGCAGTTTATACAGGGGTAGCAATCAGCCCCAGCATTTT. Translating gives CASSLYRGSNQPQHF.

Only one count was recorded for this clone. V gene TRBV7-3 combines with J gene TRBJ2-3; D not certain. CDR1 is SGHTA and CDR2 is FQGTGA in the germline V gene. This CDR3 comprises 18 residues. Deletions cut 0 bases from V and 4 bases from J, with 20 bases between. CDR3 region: CASSLTPTEERGSDTQYF. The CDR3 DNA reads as TGTGCCAGCAGCTTAACCCCGACCGAAGAACGAGGTTCAGATACGCAGTATTTT.